This TCR beta chain was sequenced in a study of OX40 agonist ivuxolimab in advanced cancers. At the level of the study: Ivuxolimab is an agonistic anti-OX40 (CD134) antibody, and patients were treated with it. Prior therapy, whether anti-PD-1, anti-PD-L1 or anti-CTLA-4, was allowed, and under 50% had some.

The CDR3 consists of 14 residues. V was shortened by 1 base and J by 12 bases, with 13 bases between the two germline ends. CDR1 is SGHAT, CDR2 FQNNGV, per germline. The repertoire was sequenced with immunoSEQ multiplex PCR; TCRdb's copy has only in-frame clones and lacks some. The table shows 74,000 or so clones, with around 84% occurring only once. General study results and limits: In a subset of nonresponders, normalized T-cell clonal expansion was also low. At 0.1 to 3.0 mg/kg, clonal expansion of CD4+ and CD8+ blood T cells had occurred by week 6.

Worth noting for this clone: What it binds is not known.

This receptor was identified in an adult with an advanced solid tumor such as melanoma, head and neck, liver or kidney cancer. Sequences were derived from CD4+ or CD8+ T cells sorted from blood, sampled in a trial of the OX40 agonist ivuxolimab. The chain combines TRBV11-2 with TRBJ1-6; a possible D gene is TRBD1 (5 bases). DNA of the CDR3: TGTGCCAGCAGCTTAGTTACAGGCCAAGGACCCCTCCACTTT. This sequence encodes CASSLVTGQGPLHF.